The 15 T cell receptor beta chains reported below all come from one sample, sequenced in a study of T-cell memory formation after mild COVID-19. TCRdb redid the calling of the 5' RACE reads with MiXCR, one entry per CDR3 protein. This repertoire shows around 340,000 distinct CDR3 sequences, more than 15% found once; its top ten account for 20% to 25%. Sample: PBMCs or a T cell subset sorted from them (not recorded which). The receptors were sampled from a man aged 18 to 30 who had mild COVID-19 (a few samples of this study predate the infection). Cell type and time point are not known.

This clonotype has more than one count but fewer than ten. The CDR3 nucleotides are TGCGCCAGCAGCCTCGGGCAGGGAGTGTTAGAACTGTTTTTT. Translating gives CASSLGQGVLELFF. J is TRBJ1-4 and V is TRBV4-1, with D perhaps matching TRBD1 (5 bases). V was pared by 4 bases and J by 12 bases, with 18 bases between. CDR1 and CDR2 from the germline V gene are MGHRA and YSYEKL. There are 14 residues in the CDR3.

The chain links TRBV6-1 to TRBJ2-6, with 8 bases identical to TRBD2. V lost 7 bases, J lost 2 bases, and 4 bases stayed unmatched. The CDR3 has 15 amino acids. CDR1 and CDR2 (germline): MNHNS, SASEGT. The CDR3 nucleotides are TGTGCCAGCATCAGTAGCGGGGCTGGGGCCAACGTCCTGACTTTC. The encoded protein is CASISSGAGANVLTF.

This clonotype was seen a handful of times. V gene TRBV2 combines with J gene TRBJ1-3, with a weak D call TRBD1 (5 bases). V shed 4 bases and J shed 2 bases, with 18 bases lying between them. Germline V gives CDR1 SNHLY, CDR2 FYNNEI. The CDR3 is 17 residues long. The CDR3 sequence: CASSAGGTLRTGNTIYF. Here the CDR3 DNA reads TGTGCCAGCAGTGCAGGCGGGACTCTTAGGACTGGAAACACCATATATTTT.

Ten or more counts support this clonotype. The rearrangement links TRBV12-5 to TRBJ2-3; D is undetermined. The CDR3 is 13 residues long. The germline CDR1 and CDR2 sequences are LGHNT and FRNRAP. Trimming removed 2 bases from V and 3 bases from J, with 6 bases in between. This CDR3 reads CASGLSNTDTQYF. CDR3 nucleotide sequence: TGTGCTAGTGGTTTGTCGAATACAGATACGCAGTATTTT.

V usage is TRBV5-1 and J usage is TRBJ2-6; 7 positions agree with TRBD1. CDR3 length: 17 amino acids. The V gene's germline CDR1 is SGHRS and CDR2 YFSETQ. V lost 5 bases, J lost 3 bases, and 11 bases stayed unmatched. Here the CDR3 DNA reads TGCGCCAGCAGTGGGGGAGAGGGGGCGCTTGGGGCCAACGTCCTGACTTTC. Amino acid sequence: CASSGGEGALGANVLTF.

This clonotype was seen at least ten times. The chain uses TRBV11-2 and TRBJ2-7; D is ambiguous. CDR1 is SGHAT, CDR2 FQNNGV, per germline. The CDR3 covers 14 residues. V was shortened by 4 bases and J by 0 bases, with 10 bases between the two germline ends. CDR3 amino acids: CASSYGGNSYEQYV. DNA for the CDR3: TGTGCCAGCAGCTACGGCGGAAACTCCTACGAGCAGTACGTC.

CDR3 sequence reads: CASSPLNLLAGGTDTQYF. Written as DNA, the CDR3 is TGTGCCAGCAGCCCCCTTAACCTTCTAGCGGGGGGCACAGATACGCAGTATTTT. The chain carries TRBV7-9 and TRBJ2-3; 10 bases are a match to TRBD2. The CDR3 consists of 18 residues. After removal of 5 bases from V and 1 base from J, the junction contained 12 bases not matched to a gene. Per the germline V gene, CDR1 is SEHNR and CDR2 is FQNEAQ (reference sequence).

This clonotype showed up just a few times. The chain employs TRBV29-1 and TRBJ1-4, with 7 bases aligning to TRBD1. Germline CDR1 and CDR2: SQVTM and ANQGSEA. J was trimmed by 10 bases and V by 4 bases; bases with no gene match: 12. The CDR3 extends over 14 amino acids. The CDR3 loop is CSVVIGTVTGKLFF. CDR3 nucleotides: TGCAGCGTTGTTATAGGGACAGTTACCGGAAAACTGTTTTTT.

The chain employs TRBV3-1 and TRBJ1-1, with 10 bases fitting TRBD1. V lost 0 bases, J lost 5 bases, and 12 bases stayed unmatched. This CDR3 has 18 residues. In germline, CDR1 is LGHDT, CDR2 YNNKEL (reference sequence). CDR3 bases: TGTGCCAGCAGCCAAGATGGGACAGGGGCCCTCCTCGGGACTGAAGCTTTCTTT. Protein sequence: CASSQDGTGALLGTEAFF.

This clonotype was observed a handful of times. The chain recombines TRBV2 with TRBJ2-7, with D perhaps matching TRBD1 (5 bases). V dropped 5 bases and J dropped 5 bases, with 13 bases sitting between them. The CDR3 consists of 13 residues. Germline-derived CDR1 and CDR2 are SNHLY and FYNNEI. CDR3 DNA sequence: TGTGCCAGCAGTAATCCAGGGTACCACGAGCAGTACGTC. Amino acid sequence: CASSNPGYHEQYV.

This clonotype was detected only a few times. The V gene is TRBV12-3 or TRBV12-4, the J gene TRBJ1-2; D ambiguous. This CDR3 spans 13 amino acids. The V gene lost 3 bases and the J gene lost 6 bases, with 11 bases spanning the gap. CDR3 region: CASSFNQLDGYTF. In DNA, the CDR3 is TGTGCCAGCAGTTTTAACCAGCTCGATGGCTACACCTTC.

This clonotype was seen a few times. The chain is built from TRBV5-5 and TRBJ1-4; no firm D call. This CDR3 is 15 amino acids long. Trimming left V 4 bases short and J 6 bases short, with 16 bases between. Germline V gene lookup returns CDR1 SGHKS and CDR2 YYEKEE (reference sequence). The CDR3 loop is CASSQRESRDEKLFF. The CDR3 DNA reads as TGTGCCAGCAGCCAACGGGAAAGCCGAGATGAAAAACTGTTTTTT.

This clonotype was picked up a small number of times. This chain links TRBV20-1 with TRBJ2-2; weak D call: TRBD2 (6 bases). Germline assignment: CDR1 DFQATT and CDR2 SNEGSKA (reference sequence). V was shortened by 3 bases and J by 3 bases, with 8 bases between the two germline ends. This CDR3 has 13 residues. In DNA, the CDR3 is TGCAGTGCTAGTGGGACTCACACCGGGGAGCTGTTTTTT. It yields the protein CSASGTHTGELFF.

In its sample, this clonotype was seen a few times. V and J are TRBV29-1 and TRBJ2-3; D may be TRBD2 (5 bases). CDR3 size: 11 residues. CDR1 SQVTM and CDR2 ANQGSEA come from the germline V gene. The chain's CDR3 is CTCGGTDTQYF. In DNA, the CDR3 is TGCACATGTGGCGGGACAGATACGCAGTATTTT.

V usage is TRBV12-3 or TRBV12-4 and J usage is TRBJ1-5; D gene ambiguous. Trimming took off 0 bases at V and 2 bases at J, with 8 bases between the two ends. The length of the CDR3 is 15 residues. The CDR3 DNA reads as TGTGCCAGCAGTTTAGCCTCAGGAGGCAATCAGCCCCAGCATTTT. Translating it yields CASSLASGGNQPQHF.